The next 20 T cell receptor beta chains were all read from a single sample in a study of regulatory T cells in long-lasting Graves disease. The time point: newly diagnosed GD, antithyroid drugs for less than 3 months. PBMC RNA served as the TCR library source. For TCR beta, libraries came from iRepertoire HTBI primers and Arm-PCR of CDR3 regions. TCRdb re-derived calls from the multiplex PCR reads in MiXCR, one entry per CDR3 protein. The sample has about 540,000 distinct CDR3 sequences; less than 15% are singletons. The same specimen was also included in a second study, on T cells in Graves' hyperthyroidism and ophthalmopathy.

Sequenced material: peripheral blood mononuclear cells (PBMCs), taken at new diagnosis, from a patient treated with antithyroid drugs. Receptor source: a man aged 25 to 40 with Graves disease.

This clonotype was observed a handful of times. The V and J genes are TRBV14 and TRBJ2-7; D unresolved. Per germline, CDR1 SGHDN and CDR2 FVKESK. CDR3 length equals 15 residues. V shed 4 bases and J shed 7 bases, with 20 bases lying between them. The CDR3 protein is CASSPPSAPSGEQYF. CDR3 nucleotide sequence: TGTGCCAGCAGCCCACCCTCGGCCCCTTCGGGTGAGCAGTACTTC.

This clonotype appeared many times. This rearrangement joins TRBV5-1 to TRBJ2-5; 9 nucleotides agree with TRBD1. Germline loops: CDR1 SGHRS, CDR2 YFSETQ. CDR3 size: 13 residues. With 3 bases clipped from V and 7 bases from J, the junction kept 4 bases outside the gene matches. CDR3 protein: CASSSTGGVTQYF. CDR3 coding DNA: TGCGCCAGCAGCTCGACAGGGGGAGTGACCCAGTACTTC.

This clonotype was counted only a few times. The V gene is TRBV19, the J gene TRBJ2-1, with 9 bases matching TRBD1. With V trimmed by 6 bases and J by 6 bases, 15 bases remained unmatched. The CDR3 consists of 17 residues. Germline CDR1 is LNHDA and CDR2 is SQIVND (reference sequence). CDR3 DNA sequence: TGTGCCAGTAGCCCACTGGTGAGGGGACAGGGTGGCAATGAGCAGTTCTTC. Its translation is CASSPLVRGQGGNEQFF.

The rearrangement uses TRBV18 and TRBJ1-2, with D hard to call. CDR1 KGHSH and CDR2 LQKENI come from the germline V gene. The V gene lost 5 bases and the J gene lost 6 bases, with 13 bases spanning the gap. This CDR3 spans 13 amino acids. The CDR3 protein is CASSTTQADGYTF. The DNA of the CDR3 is TGTGCCAGCTCAACGACCCAAGCCGATGGCTACACCTTC.

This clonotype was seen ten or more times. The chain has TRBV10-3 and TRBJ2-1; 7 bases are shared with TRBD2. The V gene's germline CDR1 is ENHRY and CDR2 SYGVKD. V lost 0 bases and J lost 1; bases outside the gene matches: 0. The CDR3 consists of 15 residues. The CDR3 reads CAISESSGSYNEQFF. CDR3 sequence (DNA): TGTGCCATCAGTGAGTCTAGCGGGTCCTACAATGAGCAGTTCTTC.

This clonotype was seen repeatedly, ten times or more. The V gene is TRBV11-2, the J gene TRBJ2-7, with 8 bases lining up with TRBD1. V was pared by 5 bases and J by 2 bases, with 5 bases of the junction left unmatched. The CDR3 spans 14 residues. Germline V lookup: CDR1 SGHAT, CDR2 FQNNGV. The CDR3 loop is CASSDRDRTYEQYF. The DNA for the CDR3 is TGTGCCAGCAGCGACCGGGACAGGACCTACGAGCAGTACTTC.

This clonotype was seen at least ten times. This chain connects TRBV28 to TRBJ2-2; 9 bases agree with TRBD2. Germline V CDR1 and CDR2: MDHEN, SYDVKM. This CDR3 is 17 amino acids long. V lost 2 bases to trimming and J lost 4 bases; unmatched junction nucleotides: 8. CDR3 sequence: CASSLTPSGDPTGELFF. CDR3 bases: TGTGCCAGCAGTTTAACTCCTAGCGGGGACCCCACCGGGGAGCTGTTTTTT.

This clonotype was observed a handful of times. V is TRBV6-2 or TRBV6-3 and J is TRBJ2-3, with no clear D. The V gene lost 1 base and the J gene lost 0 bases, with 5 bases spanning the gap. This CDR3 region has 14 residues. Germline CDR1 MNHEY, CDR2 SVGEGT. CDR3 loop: CASSYFGSTDTQYF. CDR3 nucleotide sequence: TGTGCCAGCAGTTACTTCGGGAGCACAGATACGCAGTATTTT.

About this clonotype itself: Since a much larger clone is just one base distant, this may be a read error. The CDR3 region is CASGRQGGTEASF. In DNA form, the CDR3 reads TGTGCCAGCGGCCGACAGGGGGGTACTGAAGCTTCCTTT. The J gene is TRBJ1-1, the V gene TRBV12-3 or TRBV12-4; 9 positions match TRBD1. The CDR3 is made up of 13 amino acids.

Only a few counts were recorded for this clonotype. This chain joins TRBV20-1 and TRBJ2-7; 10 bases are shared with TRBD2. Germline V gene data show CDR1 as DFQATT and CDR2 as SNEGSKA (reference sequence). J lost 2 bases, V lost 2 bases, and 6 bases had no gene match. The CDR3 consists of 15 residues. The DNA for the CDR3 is TGCAGTGCTAGACCACTAGCGGGACTCCCCTACGAGCAGTACTTC. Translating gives CSARPLAGLPYEQYF.

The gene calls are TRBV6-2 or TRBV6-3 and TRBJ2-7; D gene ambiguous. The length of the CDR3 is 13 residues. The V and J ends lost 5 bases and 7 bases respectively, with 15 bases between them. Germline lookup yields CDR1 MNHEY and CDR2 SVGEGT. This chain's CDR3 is CASSPSLANEQYF. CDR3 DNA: TGTGCCAGCAGTCCCTCATTGGCCAATGAGCAGTACTTC.

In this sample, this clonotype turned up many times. The CDR3 spells CASSLPQRGGWETQYF. The CDR3 DNA is TGTGCCAGCAGTCTCCCTCAGCGGGGTGGTTGGGAGACCCAGTACTTC. The J gene is TRBJ2-5, the V gene TRBV12-3 or TRBV12-4; TRBD2 matches 7 bases. V lost 5 bases to trimming and J lost 5 bases; unmatched junction nucleotides: 14. The CDR3 has 16 residues.

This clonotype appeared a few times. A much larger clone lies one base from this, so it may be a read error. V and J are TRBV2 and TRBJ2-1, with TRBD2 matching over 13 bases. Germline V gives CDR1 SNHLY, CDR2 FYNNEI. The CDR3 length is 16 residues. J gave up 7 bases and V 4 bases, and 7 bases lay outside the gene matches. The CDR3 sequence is CASSVFGLAGANEQFF. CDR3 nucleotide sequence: TGTGCCAGCAGTGTTTTTGGACTAGCGGGAGCTAATGAGCAGTTCTTC.

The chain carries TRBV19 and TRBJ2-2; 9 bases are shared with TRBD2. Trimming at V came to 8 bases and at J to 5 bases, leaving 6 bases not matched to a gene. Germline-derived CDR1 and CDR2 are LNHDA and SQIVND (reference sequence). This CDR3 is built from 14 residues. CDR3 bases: TGTGCCAGTTGTAGCGGGGGTTTTACCGGGGAGCTGTTTTTT. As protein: CASCSGGFTGELFF.

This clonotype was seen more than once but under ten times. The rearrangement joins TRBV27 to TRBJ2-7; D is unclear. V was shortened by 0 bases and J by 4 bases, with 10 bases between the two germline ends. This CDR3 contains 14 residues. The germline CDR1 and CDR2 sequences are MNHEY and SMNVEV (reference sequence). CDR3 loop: CASSLSMDPYEQYF. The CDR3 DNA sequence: TGTGCCAGCAGTTTATCGATGGACCCATACGAGCAGTACTTC.

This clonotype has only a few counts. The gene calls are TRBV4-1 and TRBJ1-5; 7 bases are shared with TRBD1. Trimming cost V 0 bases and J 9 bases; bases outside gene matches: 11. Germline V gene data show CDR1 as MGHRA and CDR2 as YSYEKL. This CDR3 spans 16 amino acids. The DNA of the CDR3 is TGCGCCAGCAGCCAAGACCGAACAGGGGCCGGTGTGCCCCAGCATTTT. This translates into CASSQDRTGAGVPQHF.

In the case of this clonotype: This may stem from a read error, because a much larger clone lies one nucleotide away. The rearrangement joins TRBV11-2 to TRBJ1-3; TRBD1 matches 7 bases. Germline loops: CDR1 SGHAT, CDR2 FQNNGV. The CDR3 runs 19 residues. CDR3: CAGSRGTANPLTSGNTIYF. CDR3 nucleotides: TGTGCCGGCAGCCGTGGGACAGCAAACCCCCTCACCTCTGGAAACACCATATATTTT.

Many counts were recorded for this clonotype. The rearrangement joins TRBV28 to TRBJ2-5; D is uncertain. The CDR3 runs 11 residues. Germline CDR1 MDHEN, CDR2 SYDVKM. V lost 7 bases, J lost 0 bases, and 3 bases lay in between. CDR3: CASTDQETQYF. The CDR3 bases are TGTGCCAGCACAGACCAAGAGACCCAGTACTTC.

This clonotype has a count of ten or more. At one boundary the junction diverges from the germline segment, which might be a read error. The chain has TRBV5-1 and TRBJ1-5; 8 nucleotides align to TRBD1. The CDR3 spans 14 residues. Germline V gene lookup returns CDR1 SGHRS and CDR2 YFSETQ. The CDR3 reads CASSLTGVNQPQHF. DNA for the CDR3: TGTGCCAGCAGCTTGACAGGGGTCAATCAGCCCCAGCATTTT.

In DNA, the CDR3 is TGTGCCAGCAGTCCTGGCGGGGGGGCCGGGGAGACCCAGTACTTC. Protein: CASSPGGGAGETQYF. The rearrangement uses TRBV12-3 or TRBV12-4 and TRBJ2-5; 9 bases match TRBD2. V was pared by 5 bases and J by 5 bases, with 9 bases of the junction left unmatched. This CDR3 comprises 15 residues.